This T cell receptor beta chain was recorded in a study of cytomegalovirus exposure and HLA in healthy donors. Study results and limitations: Altogether, 170 or so TCR beta chains were recorded as cytomegalovirus-associated.

Notes on this clone: The antigen is not known.

Losses at the gene ends were 0 bases for V and 2 bases for J; bases not matched to a gene: 4. The CDR3 covers 15 residues. Per germline, CDR1 SGDLS and CDR2 YYNGEE. Clones were sequenced by immunoSEQ multiplex PCR, and TCRdb holds only the in-frame ones, with some missing. The table has roughly 310,000 clones, over 75% seen once. What was sequenced was PBMCs. The sequence was obtained from a man aged 25 to 40 in good health and CMV-seronegative. This chain links TRBV9 with TRBJ2-7, with TRBD1 identical over 8 bases. DNA for the CDR3: TGTGCCAGCAGCGTAGCTCAGGGGGCCCCCTACGAGCAGTACTTC. As protein: CASSVAQGAPYEQYF.